This TCR beta chain emerged from a study of shared clonotypes between healthy human individuals. Naive CD8 isolation took CD45RO-negative cells positively selected for CCR7 and excluded terminally differentiated effector memory CD45RA+ cells. Germline CDR1 reads MNHEY; CDR2 reads SMNVEV (reference sequence). The length of the CDR3 is 14 residues. V lost 3 bases, J lost 8 bases, and 11 bases lay in between. The data were produced by immunoSEQ multiplex PCR, yet TCRdb's version contains in-frame clones alone and is incomplete. The data show millions of clones, 85% to 95% seen once. This TCR was sampled from a man younger than 35 in good health. Some clones in this sample may be carry-over from other donors' samples. The specimen sequenced was naive CD8+ T cells from PBMCs. The rearrangement links TRBV27 to TRBJ2-6; TRBD1 is a possible D gene (6 bases). The CDR3 spells CASSFSGETNVLTF. DNA for the CDR3: TGTGCCAGCAGTTTTTCAGGGGAGACCAACGTCCTGACTTTC.